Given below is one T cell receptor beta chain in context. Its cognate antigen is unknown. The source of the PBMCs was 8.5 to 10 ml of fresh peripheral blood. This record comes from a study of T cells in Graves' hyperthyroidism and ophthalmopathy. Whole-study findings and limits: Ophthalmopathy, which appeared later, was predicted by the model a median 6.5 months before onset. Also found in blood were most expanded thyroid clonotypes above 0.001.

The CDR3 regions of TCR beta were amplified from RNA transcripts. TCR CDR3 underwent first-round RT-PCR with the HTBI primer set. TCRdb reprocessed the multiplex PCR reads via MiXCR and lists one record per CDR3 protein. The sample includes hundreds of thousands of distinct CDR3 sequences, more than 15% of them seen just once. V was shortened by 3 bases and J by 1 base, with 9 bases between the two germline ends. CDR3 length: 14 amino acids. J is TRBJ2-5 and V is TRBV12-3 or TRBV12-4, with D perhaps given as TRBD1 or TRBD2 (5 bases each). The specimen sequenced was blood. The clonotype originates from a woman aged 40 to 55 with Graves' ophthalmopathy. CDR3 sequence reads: CASSFNGAQETQYF. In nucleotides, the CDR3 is TGTGCCAGCAGTTTCAACGGGGCCCAAGAGACCCAGTACTTC.